The rows below give T cell receptor beta chains drawn from one sample of a study of T cell repertoires in breast cancer. Via MiXCR, TCRdb re-called the emulsion pairing reads, giving one row per CDR3 protein. The profile covers about 40,000 distinct CDR3 sequences, with around 45% appearing a single time and approximately 60% taken by the ten largest. Sequencing was carried out using CD8+ T cells. These receptors were obtained from a pool of human donors with breast cancer or a healthy control (not recorded which). CDR3s leave out the opening cysteine and the closing phenylalanine or tryptophan.

j_call v_call cdr3_length cdr3_aa
TRBJ1-5 TRBV18 15 ASSHGQGRVSNQPQH
TRBJ2-1 TRBV6-1 14 ASSSPGQGSYNEQF
TRBJ1-2 TRBV27 12 ASSLDERLAGYT
TRBJ2-7 TRBV2 9 ASSPRWGQY
TRBJ1-5 TRBV20-1 10 SASRVGQPQH
TRBJ2-5 TRBV3-1 14 ASSQGTKVLQETQY
TRBJ2-7 TRBV27 11 ASSPRGEYEQY
TRBJ2-7 TRBV12-3/TRBV12-4 12 ASSPTLAGGEQY
TRBJ2-3 TRBV5-8 12 ASSLAGAQDTQY
TRBJ1-4 TRBV15 13 ATSSSSGGDEKPF
TRBJ2-2 TRBV4-1 13 ASSQGRANTGELF
TRBJ2-7 TRBV27 10 ASSSNSYKQS
TRBJ2-7 TRBV5-6 14 ASSLGTGSTIYEQY
TRBJ2-1 TRBV20-1 13 SAGSSGTTYNEQF
TRBJ1-1 TRBV7-9 13 ASSDRQGADTEAF
TRBJ1-4 TRBV27 14 ASSPPGPATNEKLF
TRBJ1-2 TRBV2 14 ASSDSDRDANYGYT
TRBJ2-3 TRBV27 13 ASRKTEFDTDTQY
TRBJ2-5 TRBV20-1 11 SARGRNQETQY
TRBJ2-5 TRBV5-1 13 ASSLLGAGAETQY
TRBJ1-2 TRBV19 10 ASSMTGSGYT
TRBJ2-7 TRBV5-6 12 ASSLPGAINEQY
TRBJ1-6 TRBV5-4 12 ASSLGQGNSPPH
TRBJ2-1 TRBV20-1 12 SASKGLAREEQF
TRBJ1-2 TRBV19 10 ASSARGHGYT
TRBJ2-5 TRBV5-4 12 ASSFPGTKETQY
TRBJ2-4 TRBV7-8 11 ASSLGWLDIQY
TRBJ2-5 TRBV20-1 14 SARDLGLAGEEIQY
TRBJ2-1 TRBV5-4 14 ASKKGGPNSYNEQF
TRBJ1-6 TRBV14 16 ASSQHPTGGGYNSPLH
TRBJ2-5 TRBV27 13 ASSPGTGNQETQY
TRBJ1-6 TRBV27 15 ASTHTRRETTNSPLH
TRBJ1-1 TRBV19 11 ASSMRRGTEAF
TRBJ1-2 TRBV7-2 12 ASSSRQGRDGYT
TRBJ2-1 TRBV3-1 14 ASRLRLAGGNNEQF
TRBJ2-7 TRBV9 11 ASSDGQGHEQY